What follows are 7 T cell receptor beta chains derived from one specimen sequenced in a study of blood T cell repertoires in COVID-19. Here immunoSEQ multiplex PCR was the method, and the copy in TCRdb shows in-frame clones only, minus some. The sample comprises more than 300,000 clones, about 88% of which are singletons, and 1.2% rests with the top ten. Sequenced input: PBMCs or T cells enriched from blood (not recorded which). These receptors all come from a woman aged 18-29 years who had recovered from COVID-19.

This chain uses TRBV24-1 with TRBJ2-5; the D gene is possibly TRBD2 (7 bases). Per the germline V gene, CDR1 is KGHDR and CDR2 is SFDVKD. This CDR3 has 15 residues. The ends were cut back, 1 base at V and 1 base at J, with 9 bases in the middle. The CDR3 sequence is CATSDFRGAQETQYF. DNA of the CDR3: TGTGCCACCAGTGATTTTCGGGGGGCCCAAGAGACCCAGTACTTC.

The V call is TRBV29-1, the J call TRBJ1-2; TRBD1 agrees at 8 bases. CDR1 and CDR2 from the germline V gene are SQVTM and ANQGSEA. The CDR3 covers 12 residues. The V segment lost 6 bases and the J segment 8 bases; nucleotides outside the gene matches: 8. CDR3 coding DNA: TGCAGCGTCGAGACAGGGGCGAGCGGCTACACCTTC. It codes for CSVETGASGYTF.

The chain uses TRBV5-4 and TRBJ2-5; 8 positions match TRBD2. The length of the CDR3 is 17 residues. Germline V CDR1 and CDR2: SGHNT, YYREEE (reference sequence). The trim removed 2 bases at V and 2 bases at J, leaving 11 bases unmatched. This chain's CDR3 is CASSLSTRSGVQETQYF. The CDR3 bases are TGTGCCAGCAGCTTATCGACTCGTAGCGGGGTTCAAGAGACCCAGTACTTC.

The genes are TRBV30 and TRBJ1-2; D is perhaps TRBD1 (6 bases). CDR1 GTSNPN and CDR2 SVGIG come from the germline V gene (reference sequence). CDR3 length: 18 amino acids. V shed 0 bases and J shed 1 base, with 21 bases lying between them. CDR3 in DNA: TGTGCCTGGAGTGTACCCCAGGGCAAAGGGGGTTTTAACTATGGCTACACCTTC. It specifies CAWSVPQGKGGFNYGYTF. Full variable domain (remainder filled in from reference TRBV30 and TRBJ1-2): SQTIHQWPATLVQPVGSPLSLECTVEGTSNPNLYWYRQAAGRGLQLLFYSVGIGQISSEVPQNLSASRPQDRQFILSSKKLLLSDSGFYLCAWSVPQGKGGFNYGYTFGSGTRLTVV.

The rearrangement joins TRBV2 to TRBJ2-7; D may be TRBD2 (6 bases). This CDR3 spans 12 amino acids. The ends were cut back, 8 bases at V and 6 bases at J, with 14 bases in the middle. Germline V gene data show CDR1 as SNHLY and CDR2 as FYNNEI. The CDR3 bases are TGTGCCAGCGCTAGCGCTGGGGGCGAGCAGTACTTC. Its protein is CASASAGGEQYF.

This chain links TRBV28 with TRBJ1-2; a weak D match, TRBD1 (5 bases). The CDR3 runs 15 residues. CDR1 and CDR2 (germline): MDHEN, SYDVKM. V shed 1 base and J shed 4 bases, with 13 bases lying between them. The CDR3 DNA reads as TGTGCCAGCAGTTTATTCTGGGGGACTAGCTATGGCTACACCTTC. Translated: CASSLFWGTSYGYTF.

The chain recombines TRBV27 with TRBJ1-5; no clear D gene. Per the germline V gene, CDR1 is MNHEY and CDR2 is SMNVEV (reference sequence). The CDR3 is 14 amino acids. With 3 bases removed from V and 6 bases from J, the gap between germline ends came to 12 bases. The CDR3 is CASSLTPGAQPQHF. The CDR3 coding sequence is TGTGCCAGCAGTTTGACTCCGGGAGCTCAGCCCCAGCATTTT.